The clone carrying this T cell receptor (beta chain) was observed a handful of times. The CDR3 loop spans 13 amino acids. Germline lookup yields CDR1 LNHDA and CDR2 SQIVND (reference sequence). Trimming removed 3 bases at V and 4 bases at J, with 9 bases between. The source of the sample is a study of siplizumab effects on memory and regulatory T cells. Each sample had roughly 10^5 TCR templates assayed. Assay used: immunoSEQ multiplex PCR; TCRdb lists only in-frame clones, some missing. There are tens of thousands of clones in the sample; 80% to 95% occur only once, and roughly 7.1% lies in the top ten.

The specimen sequenced was CD8+ T cells sorted from blood. The TCR originated in a human donor in good health. The rearrangement joins TRBV19 to TRBJ1-1, with D uncertain. The CDR3 DNA follows: TGTGCCAGTAGTATCAATGATGGCACTGAAGCTTTCTTT. Translated, it gives CASSINDGTEAFF. The complete variable domain, with remaining parts taken from reference TRBV19 and TRBJ1-1, reads DGGITQSPKYLFRKEGQNVTLSCEQNLNHDAMYWYRQDPGQGLRLIYYSQIVNDFQKGDIAEGYSVSREKKESFPLTVTSAQKNPTAFYLCASSINDGTEAFFGQGTRLTVV.